This T cell receptor (beta chain) came from a study of shared clonotypes between healthy human individuals. As for the study in general: The study used three CD4 naive, three CD4 memory, two CD8 naive and one CD8 memory plate per donor. Findings and limits, study-wide: Several donors showed sharing of around 5% of naive CD4 clonotypes.

For every subset, genomic DNA was evenly distributed across several immunoSEQ plates. Using immunoSEQ multiplex PCR, the repertoire was profiled, and TCRdb retains in-frame clones only, with some absent. The sample has about 2,200,000 clones; approximately 94% are singletons. CD8 cells regarded as naive lacked CD45RO, were positively chosen for CCR7, and omitted terminally differentiated effector memory CD45RA+ cells. With respect to this clone: What it binds is not known.

CDR1 is PRHDT and CDR2 is FYEKMQ in the germline V gene (reference sequence). J was trimmed by 7 bases and V by 5 bases; bases with no gene match: 16. This CDR3 comprises 16 residues. The origin of this receptor is a man between 18 and 35 years old in good health. Some clones in this sample may be carry-over from other donors' samples. The chain joins TRBV13 to TRBJ1-2; 7 bases map to TRBD1. The source material was naive CD8+ T cells from PBMCs. CDR3 residues: CASSDPTQGDWGGYTF. In nucleotides, the CDR3 is TGTGCCAGCAGCGACCCGACGCAGGGGGACTGGGGTGGCTACACCTTC. The full variable domain, completed using reference TRBV13 and TRBJ1-2, is AAGVIQSPRHLIKEKRETATLKCYPIPRHDTVYWYQQGPGQDPQFLISFYEKMQSDKGSIPDRFSAQQFSDYHSELNMSSLELGDSALYFCASSDPTQGDWGGYTFGSGTRLTVV.